These 2 T cell receptor beta chains were sequenced from one sample in a study of Graves' ophthalmopathy and Graves' hyperthyroidism. Amplifying from RNA transcripts, the study obtained TCR beta CDR3 regions. In the first round, RT-PCR was carried out with HTBI primers, and a multiplex PCR formed the second round. TCRdb re-analysed the multiplex PCR reads in MiXCR, keeping a single row per CDR3 protein. Of hundreds of thousands of distinct CDR3 sequences in the sample, over 20% were seen once. Sequencing input: peripheral blood. The receptors here all came from a woman younger than 30 with stable Graves' hyperthyroidism. Some clones in this sample may be carry-over from other donors' samples.

This clonotype has a count of ten or more. The genes are TRBV27 and TRBJ1-2; 10 positions agree with TRBD1. Germline CDR1 MNHEY, CDR2 SMNVEV (reference sequence). The CDR3 consists of 15 residues. Trimming took 3 bases from V and 5 from J; bases not matched to a gene: 6. CDR3 amino acids: CASSFGQGESYGYTF. DNA for the CDR3: TGTGCCAGCAGTTTCGGACAGGGGGAATCTTATGGCTACACCTTC.

This clonotype appeared many times. The chain recombines TRBV20-1 with TRBJ2-7, with TRBD2 matching over 9 bases. The germline CDR1 and CDR2 sequences are DFQATT and SNEGSKA (reference sequence). This CDR3 region has 14 residues. After removal of 7 bases from V and 1 base from J, the junction contained 8 bases not matched to a gene. CDR3 protein: CSVPLAGQSYEQYF. CDR3 bases: TGCAGTGTTCCACTAGCGGGCCAGTCCTACGAGCAGTACTTC.